This T cell receptor beta chain came from a study of blood T cell repertoires in COVID-19. Across the study: PBMCs, B-cell-depleted T cells, or T cells provided the cDNA or gDNA that made up the material.

The CDR3 runs 15 residues. In germline, CDR1 is MNHNS, CDR2 SASEGT. Trimming cost V 3 bases and J 8 bases; bases outside gene matches: 12. Using immunoSEQ multiplex PCR, the repertoire was profiled, and TCRdb retains in-frame clones only, with some absent. The sample holds around 200,000 clones, less than 90% seen once. Participants, about 18 to 90 years old, spanned fewer than 30 US areas. This receptor was taken from a woman in her twenties or thirties who had been exposed to COVID-19. Sequencing input: PBMCs or T cells enriched from blood (not recorded which). The chain joins TRBV6-1 to TRBJ1-2, with TRBD1 matching over 7 bases. This CDR3 is CASSEEPRGERGYTF. CDR3 bases: TGTGCCAGCAGTGAGGAACCCAGGGGGGAACGGGGCTACACCTTC.